These 9 T cell receptor beta chains share one sample of origin, sequenced in a study of blood T cell repertoires in COVID-19. Some clones are missing from TCRdb's copy, which holds only in-frame ones; the method was immunoSEQ multiplex PCR. The sample lists about 67,000 clones, approximately 87% occurring once. What was sequenced was peripheral blood. Source of these receptors: a man in his fifties or sixties with active COVID-19.

The chain links TRBV18 to TRBJ1-1; TRBD1 might be the D (6 bases). The ends were cut back, 2 bases at V and 1 base at J, with 14 bases in the middle. The CDR3 runs to 16 residues. Germline assignment: CDR1 KGHSH and CDR2 LQKENI. The CDR3 spells CASSPGSGEGNTEAFF. CDR3 nucleotide sequence: TGTGCCAGCTCACCAGGGTCAGGGGAGGGGAACACTGAAGCTTTCTTT.

This clone was seen just once. This sequence joins TRBV28 and TRBJ1-6, with D tentatively TRBD1 (6 bases). Germline-derived CDR1 and CDR2 are MDHEN and SYDVKM. The CDR3 spans 16 residues. V was pared by 3 bases and J by 6 bases, with 15 bases between. The CDR3 here is CASSLGAHPSNSPLHF. In DNA, the CDR3 is TGTGCCAGCAGTTTGGGGGCACACCCGAGTAATTCACCCCTCCACTTT.

The chain carries TRBV6-5 and TRBJ2-7, with TRBD1 as a possible D gene (5 bases). Germline V gene data show CDR1 as MNHEY and CDR2 as SVGAGI. Deletions cut 6 bases from V and 3 bases from J, with 12 bases between. The length of the CDR3 is 13 residues. CDR3 nucleotide sequence: TGTGCCAGCAGCGAGAAAGACAGCTACGAGCAGTACTTC. This codes for CASSEKDSYEQYF.

This clone was found once. The chain links TRBV7-9 to TRBJ1-4; the match to TRBD1 covers 7 bases. With 10 bases clipped from V and 4 bases from J, the junction kept 12 bases outside the gene matches. CDR3 size: 15 residues. Germline CDR1 and CDR2: SEHNR and FQNEAQ (reference sequence). CDR3 nucleotide sequence: TGTGCCACCTCAACAGGGGCCGGGGGTAATGAAAAACTGTTTTTT. Translating gives CATSTGAGGNEKLFF.

The chain is built from TRBV5-8 and TRBJ1-2; TRBD1 matches at 10 bases. The CDR3 consists of 16 residues. The junction had 8 bases not matched to a gene; V was cut back by 0 bases and J by 6 bases. Germline V gene lookup returns CDR1 SGHTS and CDR2 YDEGEE. CDR3 sequence: CASSLVGTGARNGYTF. CDR3 DNA: TGTGCCAGCAGCTTGGTCGGGACAGGGGCTAGGAATGGCTACACCTTC.

The gene calls are TRBV7-8 and TRBJ1-1, with D perhaps TRBD1 (5 bases). Germline CDR1 reads SGHVS; CDR2 reads FQNEAQ. Trimming took off 6 bases at V and 1 base at J, with 9 bases between the two ends. The CDR3 consists of 13 residues. CDR3 nucleotide sequence: TGTGCCAGCAGGATCGACAGGAACACTGAAGCTTTCTTT. Its protein is CASRIDRNTEAFF.

Only a few counts were recorded for this clone. The gene calls are TRBV6-6 and TRBJ2-7; the D gene is possibly TRBD1 (6 bases). Trimming took off 6 bases at V and 2 bases at J, with 14 bases between the two ends. In germline, CDR1 is MNHNY, CDR2 SVGAGI (reference sequence). CDR3 length: 14 residues. CDR3 protein: CASRWDKLAYEQYF. As DNA, the CDR3 is TGTGCCAGCAGATGGGACAAACTGGCCTACGAGCAGTACTTC.

This clone occurred once. The J gene is TRBJ2-6, the V gene TRBV19; D unresolved. This CDR3 comprises 16 residues. Germline CDR1 and CDR2: LNHDA and SQIVND (reference sequence). V lost 4 bases to trimming and J lost 0 bases, with 10 bases between them. CDR3 in DNA: TGTGCCAGTAGTAGGTTCGTGAGCTCTGGGGCCAACGTCCTGACTTTC. It translates to CASSRFVSSGANVLTF.

This clone was recorded only once. V is TRBV29-1 and J is TRBJ1-5; 11 nucleotides match TRBD1. Per germline, CDR1 SQVTM and CDR2 ANQGSEA. The V and J ends lost 8 bases and 0 bases, in that order; junction bases with no gene match: 15. This CDR3 spans 18 amino acids. The CDR3 spells CSTGWDRGCIDSNQPQHF. DNA of the CDR3: TGCAGCACGGGGTGGGACAGGGGGTGTATTGATAGCAATCAGCCCCAGCATTTT. Using reference TRBV29-1 and TRBJ1-5 for the parts outside the CDR3, the full variable domain is SAVISQKPSRDICQRGTSLTIQCQVDSQVTMMFWYRQQPGQSLTLIATANQGSEATYESGFVIDKFPISRPNLTFSTLTVSNMSPEDSSIYLCSTGWDRGCIDSNQPQHFGDGTRLSIL.